The clone carrying this T cell receptor (beta chain) has more than one count but fewer than ten. Its antigen remains unidentified. Unique molecular identifiers tagged the TCRbeta library. TCRdb used MiXCR to reprocess the PCR reads, holding one entry per CDR3 protein. Of a few hundred thousand distinct CDR3 sequences in the sample, 20% to 30% are singletons; the top ten hold roughly 5%. The data were obtained in a study of T-cell reconstitution after alpha-beta-depleted transplantation in children. Whole-study findings and limits: T-cell counts and diversity at one year following transplant were attributed mainly to newly produced T cells. Several patients had high TCRbeta diversity at day 60; it came from surviving recipient T cells and thymic progenitors.

J gave up 9 bases and V 5 bases, and 12 bases lay outside the gene matches. Looked up from germline, CDR1 is MNHEY and CDR2 is SVGEGT. The CDR3 loop spans 15 amino acids. The chain carries TRBV6-2 or TRBV6-3 and TRBJ2-1; 8 nucleotides match TRBD2. The receptor's source is a female patient between 2 and 15 years old who had a stem cell transplant for congenital amegakaryocytic thrombocytopenia, so the T cells may come from the graft donor. The sample was PBMCs, mostly from graft donor cells, taken 360 days after TCRalphabeta/CD19-depleted stem cell transplant. The CDR3 is CASSPPGGGTPEQFF. CDR3 DNA: TGTGCCAGCAGTCCACCTGGCGGGGGGACCCCTGAGCAGTTCTTC.